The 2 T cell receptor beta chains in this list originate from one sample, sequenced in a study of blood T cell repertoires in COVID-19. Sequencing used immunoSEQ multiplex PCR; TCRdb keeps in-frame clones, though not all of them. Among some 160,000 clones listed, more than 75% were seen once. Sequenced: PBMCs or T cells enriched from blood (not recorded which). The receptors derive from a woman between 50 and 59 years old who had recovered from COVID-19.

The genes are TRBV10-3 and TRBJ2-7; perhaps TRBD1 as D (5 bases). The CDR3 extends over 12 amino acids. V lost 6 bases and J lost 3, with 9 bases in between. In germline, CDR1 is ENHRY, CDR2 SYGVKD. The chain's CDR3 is CAISDTGYEQYF. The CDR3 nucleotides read TGTGCCATCAGCGATACAGGCTACGAGCAGTACTTC.

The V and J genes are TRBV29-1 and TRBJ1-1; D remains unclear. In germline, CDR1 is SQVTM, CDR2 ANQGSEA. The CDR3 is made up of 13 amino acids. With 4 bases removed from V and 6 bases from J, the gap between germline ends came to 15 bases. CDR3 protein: CSVGGYLLAEAFF. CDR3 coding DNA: TGCAGCGTTGGAGGATACCTTCTCGCTGAAGCTTTCTTT.